Listed below are T cell receptor beta chains from one sample, sequenced in a study of T cell repertoires in cytomegalovirus infection. The antigens of these receptors remain unknown. A single record per CDR3 protein comes from TCRdb applying MiXCR to the reads. The sample has 750,000 to 900,000 distinct CDR3 sequences, 25% to 35% seen once; the top ten hold about an eighth. The sample in question was cultured CD8+ T cells from PBMCs, obtained from culture after CMV antigen stimulation. The receptor set was obtained from a human donor in good health (CMV status not recorded). Some clones in this sample may be carry-over from other donors' samples. CDR3s include the opening cysteine and the closing phenylalanine or tryptophan. Each record gives: D gene, clone size, V gene, J gene, CDR3 protein, CDR3 DNA. D genes are given only for firm matches. Rows give clone size only sometimes, using once, few, many, or a class for an expanded clone.

TRBD2	NA	TRBV7-6	TRBJ2-5	CASSSASGGFQETQYF	TGTGCCAGCAGCTCAGCTAGCGGGGGTTTCCAAGAGACCCAGTACTTC
TRBD2	NA	TRBV6-5	TRBJ2-3	CASRRRGEASGGADTQYF	TGTGCCAGCAGAAGGCGAGGGGAGGCTAGCGGGGGGGCAGATACGCAGTATTTT
NA	NA	TRBV2	TRBJ2-2	CASSEAPGVTGELFF	TGTGCCAGCAGTGAAGCGCCCGGGGTCACCGGGGAGCTGTTTTTT
TRBD1	NA	TRBV6-5	TRBJ1-4	CASRPGAGGNHNEKLFF	TGTGCCAGCAGACCCGGAGCAGGGGGAAACCATAATGAAAAACTGTTTTTT
NA	few	TRBV7-9	TRBJ1-2	CASSPRTDYGYTF	TGTGCCAGCAGCCCACGGACAGACTATGGCTACACCTTC
NA	NA	TRBV5-1	TRBJ1-1	CASSWTPGGTEAFF	TGCGCCAGCAGCTGGACACCCGGGGGCACTGAAGCTTTCTTT
TRBD1	NA	TRBV5-1	TRBJ2-5	CASTVPRQGAQEETQYF	TGCGCCAGCACCGTTCCTAGACAGGGGGCCCAAGAAGAGACCCAGTACTTC
NA	NA	TRBV13	TRBJ1-4	CASSLGQGGEDEKLFF	TGCGCCAGCAGCTTGGGGCAGGGAGGTGAAGATGAAAAACTGTTTTTT
NA	once	TRBV9	TRBJ1-5	CASSAGTTDNQPQHF	TGTGCCAGCAGCGCCGGGACGACGGATAATCAGCCCCAGCATTTT
TRBD2	NA	TRBV29-1	TRBJ2-5	CSVEKGTSGASQETQYF	TGCAGCGTTGAGAAAGGGACTAGCGGGGCCTCACAAGAGACCCAGTACTTC
NA	few	TRBV19	TRBJ1-5	CASSILPGKGLNQPQHF	TGTGCCAGTAGTATCCTCCCTGGGAAGGGGTTAAATCAGCCCCAGCATTTT
TRBD1	NA	TRBV12-3/TRBV12-4	TRBJ2-7	CASSLATGTAFSYEQYF	TGTGCCAGCAGTTTAGCGACCGGGACAGCCTTTTCCTACGAGCAGTACTTC
NA	many	TRBV7-2	TRBJ2-7	CASSSQKGGTDYEQYF	TGTGCCAGCAGCTCTCAAAAAGGAGGGACGGACTACGAGCAGTACTTC
NA	few	TRBV20-1	TRBJ2-4	CSARGEERGTPNIQYF	TGCAGTGCTAGAGGAGAGGAAAGGGGCACACCAAACATTCAGTACTTC
NA	few	TRBV28	TRBJ2-4	CASSIQKNIQYF	TGTGCCAGCAGCATACAGAAAAACATTCAGTACTTC
TRBD2	NA	TRBV20-1	TRBJ2-3	CSARDPLADTDTQYF	TGCAGTGCTAGAGATCCACTAGCGGACACAGATACGCAGTATTTT
NA	NA	TRBV6-5	TRBJ2-2	CASSYNANTGELFF	TGTGCCAGCAGTTACAACGCGAACACCGGGGAGCTGTTTTTT
TRBD1	few	TRBV28	TRBJ1-1	CASSLGQGARAEAFF	TGTGCCAGCAGCCTGGGACAGGGGGCGAGGGCTGAAGCTTTCTTT
TRBD2	few	TRBV6-2/TRBV6-3	TRBJ2-1	CASSRGLAGGYNEQFF	TGTGCCAGCAGTCGAGGACTAGCGGGGGGTTACAATGAGCAGTTCTTC
NA	NA	TRBV6-5	TRBJ2-1	CASSRSPTRTGREYNEQFF	TGTGCCAGCAGTCGGTCCCCCACTAGAACAGGGAGGGAGTACAATGAGCAGTTCTTC
TRBD1	NA	TRBV6-8	TRBJ1-1	CASSYTRDRGVAEAFF	TGTGCCAGCAGTTACACTCGGGACAGGGGAGTCGCTGAAGCTTTCTTT
NA	NA	TRBV6-8	TRBJ1-6	CASSYSNRVGSPLHF	TGTGCCAGCAGTTACTCGAATAGGGTGGGTTCACCCCTCCACTTT
NA	once	TRBV7-9	TRBJ2-1	CASRLQDEEFF	TGTGCCAGCAGATTACAAGATGAGGAGTTCTTC
NA	few	TRBV7-8	TRBJ1-1	CASSEMATEAFF	TGTGCCAGCAGTGAGATGGCCACTGAAGCTTTCTTT
NA	few	TRBV12-3/TRBV12-4	TRBJ1-1	CASSFSFLNTEAFF	TGTGCCAGCAGTTTCAGCTTCTTGAACACTGAAGCTTTCTTT